Presented here are 20 T cell receptor beta chains from one specimen sequenced in a study of T cells after yellow fever vaccination. TCRdb reprocessed the 5' RACE reads with MiXCR, giving one entry per CDR3 protein. Of nearly 350,000 distinct CDR3 sequences in the sample, roughly 8.3% were seen once. The sample consisted of PBMCs, taken 45 days after the first yellow fever vaccination. The source of these receptors is a man aged 18 to 29 who received the YFV17D yellow fever vaccine.

The J gene is TRBJ1-5, the V gene TRBV28, with D possibly TRBD1 on 5 matching bases. The CDR3 length is 18 residues. Germline V gives CDR1 MDHEN, CDR2 SYDVKM. V lost 5 bases and J lost 7, with 27 bases in between. The CDR3 DNA reads TGTGCCAGCAGTCCCCAGCAGGTCGGGGGTTTCCACCGCCAGCCCCAGCATTTT. It translates to CASSPQQVGGFHRQPQHF.

The J gene is TRBJ2-2, the V gene TRBV6-2 or TRBV6-3; 9 nucleotides line up with TRBD2. Unmatched junction bases numbered 4, after V lost 5 bases and J lost 3 bases. CDR1 and CDR2 from the germline V gene are MNHEY and SVGEGT. The CDR3 sequence is 15 residues long. CDR3 nucleotide sequence: TGTGCCAGCAGTGGGACTAGCTCGGACACCGGGGAGCTGTTTTTT. This codes for CASSGTSSDTGELFF.

There are many counts of this clonotype. This CDR3 reads CASSSGTSGYTKAFF. The CDR3 nucleotides read TGTGCCAGCAGTTCCGGGACATCCGGATATACTAAGGCTTTCTTT. This sequence joins TRBV12-3 or TRBV12-4 and TRBJ1-1, with D perhaps TRBD1 (6 bases). There are 15 residues in the CDR3. V was pared by 4 bases and J by 11 bases, with 23 bases between.

The V call is TRBV7-2, the J call TRBJ2-3, with D hard to call. In germline, CDR1 is SGHTA, CDR2 FQGNSA. The V end was cut by 4 bases, the J end by 0 bases, with 5 bases between. The CDR3 is 13 residues long. DNA for the CDR3: TGTGCCAGCAGCTCTATGAGCACAGATACGCAGTATTTT. Protein sequence: CASSSMSTDTQYF.

This clonotype was counted only a few times. This chain links TRBV6-1 with TRBJ1-1, with TRBD1 matching 8 bases. Germline CDR1 MNHNS, CDR2 SASEGT. V was clipped by 6 bases and J by 11 bases; unmatched bases: 17. This CDR3 contains 15 residues. CDR3 bases: TGTGCCAGCAGCAGGGGGTCAGGGGGCGGCGTAAGTGCTTTCTTT. It yields the protein CASSRGSGGGVSAFF.

This rearrangement joins TRBV2 to TRBJ2-1; 15 bases are a match to TRBD2. V shed 3 bases and J 10 bases; nucleotides not matched to a gene: 4. Per germline, CDR1 SNHLY and CDR2 FYNNEI. This CDR3 is 15 amino acids long. The CDR3 DNA follows: TGTGCCAGCAGTGATCCCGGGACTAGCGGGGGGGAGCAGTTCTTC. Its translation is CASSDPGTSGGEQFF. Supplemented by reference TRBV2 and TRBJ2-1, the full variable domain reads EPEVTQTPSHQVTQMGQEVILRCVPISNHLYFYWYRQILGQKVEFLVSFYNNEISEKSEIFDDQFSVERPDGSNFTLKIRSTKLEDSAMYFCASSDPGTSGGEQFFGPGTRLTVL.

This clonotype was counted between two and nine times. The rearrangement uses TRBV6-2 or TRBV6-3 and TRBJ2-2; TRBD1 agrees at 8 bases. This CDR3 has 16 residues. Germline V CDR1 and CDR2: MNHEY, SVGEGT. With 6 bases clipped from V and 7 bases from J, the junction kept 13 bases outside the gene matches. CDR3: CASSLAPGTGYGELFF. The CDR3 DNA reads as TGTGCCAGCAGCCTCGCCCCCGGGACAGGATACGGGGAGCTGTTTTTT.

The rearrangement uses TRBV5-1 and TRBJ2-4; tentative D call: TRBD1 (6 bases). The V gene lost 1 base and the J gene lost 8 bases, with 16 bases spanning the gap. Germline V gene sequence: CDR1 SGHRS, CDR2 YFSETQ. This CDR3 contains 15 residues. As DNA, the CDR3 is TGCGCCAGCAGCTTGAATATGTGGGACACCCACATTCAGTACTTC. Residues: CASSLNMWDTHIQYF.

This clonotype occurred a few times. The rearrangement links TRBV18 to TRBJ1-1; TRBD1 aligns across 9 bases. Germline lookup yields CDR1 KGHSH and CDR2 LQKENI. This CDR3 comprises 16 residues. V was pared by 3 bases and J by 0 bases, with 5 bases of the junction left unmatched. CDR3 in amino acids: CASSPNRGRVNTEAFF. The CDR3 DNA reads TGTGCCAGCTCACCGAACAGGGGGCGGGTGAACACTGAAGCTTTCTTT.

This clonotype was picked up a small number of times. The J gene is TRBJ2-5, the V gene TRBV11-2, with D perhaps given as TRBD1 or TRBD2 (5 bases each). Trimming cost V 1 base and J 3 bases, with 15 bases left between them. The CDR3 runs 16 residues. CDR1 is SGHAT, CDR2 FQNNGV, per germline. Here the CDR3 DNA reads TGTGCCAGCAGCTTAGCTCCACGGGACGGTGAAGAGACCCAGTACTTC. Encoded protein: CASSLAPRDGEETQYF.

This chain joins TRBV29-1 and TRBJ2-5; 9 bases fit TRBD2. This CDR3 comprises 13 residues. V trimming: 6 bases; J trimming: 5 bases; junction bases outside the gene matches: 7. Germline loops: CDR1 SQVTM, CDR2 ANQGSEA. The CDR3 DNA follows: TGCAGCGTGCTTCTAGGACTAGCGGAGACCCAGTACTTC. It yields the protein CSVLLGLAETQYF.

As regards this clonotype: One end of the junction does not line up with germline, which may come from a read error. This sequence joins TRBV25-1 and TRBJ2-7; the D gene is possibly TRBD1 (5 bases). Germline-derived CDR1 and CDR2 are MGHDK and SYGVNS. This CDR3 spans 14 amino acids. Here the CDR3 reads CASSEYHSWGEQYF. The CDR3 bases are TGTGCCAGCAGTGAATATCATAGTTGGGGCGAGCAGTACTTT.

The V gene is TRBV5-4, the J gene TRBJ1-6; a weak D match, TRBD1 (5 bases). The V end was cut by 4 bases, the J end by 8 bases, with 13 bases between. The germline V gene has CDR1 SGHNT and CDR2 YYREEE (reference sequence). The CDR3 loop spans 14 amino acids. The CDR3 reads CASSHRDGYSPLHF. The CDR3 DNA follows: TGTGCCAGCAGCCACCGGGACGGTTATTCACCCCTCCACTTT.

CDR3 residues: CSPARGAAKNIQYF. The CDR3 coding sequence is TGCAGTCCCGCGAGGGGGGCGGCCAAAAACATTCAGTACTTC. The V call is TRBV20-1, the J call TRBJ2-4; D possibly matches TRBD1 or TRBD2 (6 bases each). CDR3 length: 14 amino acids. The germline V gene has CDR1 DFQATT and CDR2 SNEGSKA (reference sequence). Trimming pared 8 bases from V and 1 base from J, leaving 15 bases between.

The table lists this clonotype with a few counts. The rearrangement uses TRBV2 and TRBJ2-7, with D perhaps TRBD1 or TRBD2 (5 bases each). The V end was cut by 5 bases, the J end by 6 bases, with 20 bases between. Germline-derived CDR1 and CDR2 are SNHLY and FYNNEI. The CDR3 is made up of 15 amino acids. The CDR3 DNA is TGTGCCAGCAGTTATTCCTCCGGGACCCTCCTCGAGCAGTACTTC. Its protein is CASSYSSGTLLEQYF.

This chain links TRBV5-1 with TRBJ2-5; possibly TRBD2 for D (5 bases). The CDR3 loop spans 15 amino acids. The germline V gene encodes CDR1 SGHRS and CDR2 YFSETQ. Trimming removed 4 bases from V and 1 base from J, with 14 bases in between. CDR3 residues: CASSRSSGPQETQYF. In DNA form, the CDR3 reads TGCGCCAGCAGCCGCTCAAGCGGCCCCCAAGAGACCCAGTACTTC.

This clonotype was counted between two and nine times. The chain links TRBV7-9 to TRBJ1-1, with unresolved D. CDR3 size: 12 residues. V shed 1 base and J shed 4 bases, with 4 bases lying between them. Germline loops: CDR1 SEHNR, CDR2 FQNEAQ (reference sequence). CDR3 residues: CASSLDFTEAFF. CDR3 nucleotide sequence: TGTGCCAGCAGCTTAGACTTCACTGAAGCTTTCTTT.

A few counts support this clonotype. The rearrangement joins TRBV4-1 to TRBJ1-1; TRBD1 might be the D (5 bases). The germline V and J ends were trimmed by 0 bases and 4 bases, with 9 bases remaining between them. The CDR3 consists of 14 residues. The germline V gene encodes CDR1 MGHRA and CDR2 YSYEKL. CDR3 DNA sequence: TGCGCCAGCAGCCAAGAGGGGGTTGCCACTGAAGCTTTCTTT. Encoded protein: CASSQEGVATEAFF.

This clonotype came up a few times. CDR3 amino acids: CASSDNRDLETQYF. As DNA, the CDR3 is TGTGCCAGCAGTGACAACAGGGATCTAGAGACCCAGTACTTC. This rearrangement joins TRBV12-3 or TRBV12-4 to TRBJ2-5, with a weak D call TRBD1 (6 bases). V was pared by 5 bases and J by 4 bases, with 14 bases between. The CDR3 consists of 14 residues.

The J gene is TRBJ2-7, the V gene TRBV9; D unresolved. The CDR3 runs to 15 residues. Germline lookup yields CDR1 SGDLS and CDR2 YYNGEE. Trimming shortened V by 3 bases and J by 2 bases, and 15 bases separated the two germline ends. This chain's CDR3 is CASSAGWSPTYEQYF. The CDR3 region has the DNA TGTGCCAGCAGCGCAGGATGGAGTCCTACCTACGAGCAGTACTTC. The whole variable domain, filled in from reference TRBV9 and TRBJ2-7, reads DSGVTQTPKHLITATGQRVTLRCSPRSGDLSVYWYQQSLDQGLQFLIQYYNGEERAKGNILERFSAQQFPDLHSELNLSSLELGDSALYFCASSAGWSPTYEQYFGPGTRLTVT.